Below, one T cell receptor beta chain is given with its context. What it binds is not known. This specimen belongs to a study of CD8 T cells in Susac syndrome. Study outcomes and limitations: The number of individuals included in the study's TCR sequencing and HLA analysis was acknowledged as relatively small.

From germline, CDR1 is LNHNV and CDR2 YYDKDF (reference sequence). V shed 8 bases and J shed 3 bases, with 16 bases lying between them. This CDR3 contains 14 residues. When the RNA was reverse transcribed, random hexamers were used with an input of about 0.5 to 1 ug. Coverage of TCR beta CDR3 amplification by immunoSEQ multiplex PCR extended to 54 Vbeta and 13 Jbeta. One entry per CDR3 protein results from TCRdb running MiXCR on the immunoSEQ multiplex PCR reads. The sample contains roughly 200,000 distinct CDR3 sequences, 95% of which appear only once. Sequencing targeted TCR beta in T cells from blood (CD8+ and CD4+). Negative isolation yielded the CD8+ and CD4+ T cells, while FACS enriched the TEMRA cells.

The source of this sequence is a human donor with multiple sclerosis. Sequencing was carried out using CD4+ T cells from PBMCs. This rearrangement joins TRBV15 to TRBJ1-2; D perhaps matches TRBD1 (5 bases). The CDR3 reads CATLPGGTDYGYTF. The CDR3 DNA follows: TGTGCCACCCTCCCGGGGGGAACGGACTATGGCTACACCTTC. The whole variable domain, filled in from reference TRBV15 and TRBJ1-2, reads DAMVIQNPRYQVTQFGKPVTLSCSQTLNHNVMYWYQQKSSQAPKLLFHYYDKDFNNEADTPDNFQSRRPNTSFCFLDIRSPGLGDTAMYLCATLPGGTDYGYTFGSGTRLTVV.